Listed below are T cell receptor beta chains from one sample, sequenced in a study of cytomegalovirus exposure and HLA in healthy donors. Generated by immunoSEQ multiplex PCR, the TCRdb table keeps only in-frame clones and is missing some. The sample yields 110,000 or so clones, 70% to 85% seen once. Sequencing was performed on PBMCs. Receptors were obtained from a man in his fifties in good health and CMV-seropositive. Both conserved end residues are part of each CDR3. A D gene is named only where the DNA matches it firmly. Some rows mark clone size as missing; the rest say once, few, many or name a class of expanded clone.

abundance	v_gene	d_gene	j_gene	CDR3aa	CDR3nt
-	TRBV5-1	TRBD1	TRBJ2-7	CASSLNPGTGYEQYF	TGCGCCAGCAGCTTAAACCCCGGGACAGGGTACGAGCAGTACTTC
-	TRBV18	-	TRBJ1-1	CASSPQGGGTEAFF	TGTGCCAGCTCACCCCAAGGCGGAGGGACTGAAGCTTTCTTT
-	TRBV2	-	TRBJ1-4	CAKKGSGILEKLFF	TGTGCCAAAAAGGGTTCAGGGATATTGGAAAAACTGTTTTTT
-	TRBV10-1	-	TRBJ2-5	CASSETFGETQYF	TGCGCCAGCAGTGAGACCTTCGGGGAGACCCAGTACTTC
-	TRBV27	-	TRBJ1-1	CASSPGGVTEAFF	TGTGCCAGCAGTCCGGGGGGCGTCACTGAAGCTTTCTTT
once	TRBV5-1	TRBD1	TRBJ2-5	CASRRQGGETQYF	TGCGCCAGCAGACGACAGGGCGGGGAGACCCAGTACTTC
-	TRBV5-1	-	TRBJ2-1	CASSAGLEQFF	TGCGCCAGCAGCGCGGGGCTTGAGCAGTTCTTC
-	TRBV6-1	-	TRBJ2-7	CASRVGVAERVEQYF	TGTGCCAGCAGAGTAGGGGTAGCGGAACGGGTGGAGCAGTACTTC
once	TRBV29-1	-	TRBJ2-7	CSAGGYSDYEQYF	TGCAGCGCTGGAGGGTACTCAGACTACGAGCAGTACTTC
-	TRBV7-9	TRBD1	TRBJ2-7	CASSPTRRQGVGYEQYF	TGTGCCAGCAGCCCTACAAGGCGACAGGGGGTTGGCTACGAGCAGTACTTC
-	TRBV28	-	TRBJ1-5	CASSRVNSNQPQHF	TGTGCCAGCAGCAGGGTCAATAGCAATCAGCCCCAGCATTTT
-	TRBV6-5	-	TRBJ2-7	CASSSSGAISYEQYF	TGTGCCAGCAGTTCCTCAGGGGCTATCTCCTACGAGCAGTACTTC
once	TRBV7-8	TRBD1	TRBJ2-1	CASSQGRGPYNEQFF	TGTGCCAGCAGCCAAGGCAGGGGGCCCTACAATGAGCAGTTCTTC
-	TRBV7-9	-	TRBJ2-2	CASSLIRGTGELFF	TGTGCCAGCAGCTTAATACGGGGCACCGGGGAGCTGTTTTTT
-	TRBV9	TRBD1	TRBJ2-2	CASRAGGAGELFF	TGTGCCTCCCGGGCAGGGGGCGCCGGGGAGCTGTTTTTT
-	TRBV2	-	TRBJ1-3	CASIFNSGNTIYF	TGTGCCAGTATTTTTAACTCTGGAAACACCATATATTTT
-	TRBV4-1	-	TRBJ1-4	CASSQYRATNEKLFF	TGCGCCAGCAGCCAATACAGGGCAACTAATGAAAAACTGTTTTTT
-	TRBV6-1	-	TRBJ2-4	CASSGGRAGESQNIQYF	TGTGCCAGCAGTGGAGGGCGGGCAGGGGAGTCACAGAACATTCAGTACTTC
-	TRBV5-1	TRBD1	TRBJ1-2	CASSQGTALFYGYTF	TGCGCCAGCAGCCAGGGGACAGCTTTGTTCTATGGCTACACCTTC
-	TRBV14	TRBD1	TRBJ1-1	CASSRRRDRNTEAFF	TGTGCCAGCAGCCGACGCCGGGACAGGAACACTGAAGCTTTCTTT
-	TRBV6-5	-	TRBJ1-2	CASSRDTNNYGYTF	TGTGCCAGCAGTAGGGACACCAATAACTATGGCTACACCTTC
-	TRBV7-9	TRBD1	TRBJ1-1	CASSLTGDTEAFF	TGTGCCAGCAGCTTAACAGGGGACACTGAAGCTTTCTTT
few	TRBV28	-	TRBJ1-6	CASSSTGYNSPLHF	TGTGCCAGCAGTTCCACAGGGTACAATTCCCCCCTCCACTTT
-	TRBV7-2	-	TRBJ2-3	CASSLLEETGGQYF	TGTGCCAGCAGCTTACTCGAGGAAACCGGAGGGCAGTATTTT
few	TRBV2	-	TRBJ1-5	CASGIGPIGSNQPQHF	TGTGCCAGCGGTATCGGTCCTATCGGTAGCAATCAGCCCCAGCATTTT
-	TRBV6-5	TRBD1	TRBJ1-2	CASSYDRGYGYTF	TGTGCCAGCAGCTACGACAGGGGCTATGGCTACACCTTC
-	TRBV19	-	TRBJ2-7	CASSIGSPLYEQYF	TGTGCCAGTAGTATAGGAAGCCCCCTATACGAGCAGTACTTC
once	TRBV6-5	-	TRBJ1-1	CASSYSNRVNTEAFF	TGTGCCAGCAGTTACTCGAACAGGGTAAACACTGAAGCTTTCTTT
-	TRBV5-4	-	TRBJ1-2	CASTHAGGMNYGYTF	TGTGCCAGCACCCACGCTGGCGGGATGAACTATGGCTACACCTTC
few	TRBV4-2	TRBD2	TRBJ2-7	CASSQDPQGGDEQYF	TGTGCCAGCAGCCAAGACCCCCAGGGAGGGGACGAGCAGTACTTC
-	TRBV2	TRBD1	TRBJ2-5	CASRTAGQGLKQETQYF	TGTGCCAGCAGGACGGCCGGACAGGGGCTGAAACAAGAGACCCAGTACTTC
few	TRBV5-8	TRBD2	TRBJ2-5	CASSWGLAGQETQYF	TGTGCCAGCAGCTGGGGACTAGCGGGGCAAGAGACCCAGTACTTC
-	TRBV7-2	TRBD2	TRBJ2-3	CASSWRGADTQYF	TGTGCCAGCAGCTGGCGGGGGGCAGATACGCAGTATTTT
-	TRBV9	TRBD2	TRBJ2-1	CASSVEGGRVHEQFF	TGTGCCAGCAGCGTAGAAGGCGGGAGGGTCCATGAGCAGTTCTTC
many	TRBV5-6	-	TRBJ1-2	CASSLAWAYGYTF	TGTGCCAGCAGCTTGGCCTGGGCGTATGGCTACACCTTC
-	TRBV10-3	TRBD1	TRBJ1-2	CAITDRESNYGYTF	TGTGCCATCACTGACAGGGAATCTAACTATGGCTACACCTTC
-	TRBV10-3	TRBD2	TRBJ2-3	CAISESLTSGYPHTQYF	TGTGCCATCAGTGAGTCGTTGACTAGCGGCTACCCCCATACGCAGTATTTT
-	TRBV5-1	TRBD2	TRBJ2-5	CASSLAASGFRQETQYF	TGCGCCAGCAGCTTGGCGGCTAGCGGGTTTCGGCAAGAGACCCAGTACTTC
-	TRBV7-9	-	TRBJ1-1	CASSLGNSLATEAFF	TGTGCCAGCAGCCTAGGGAACAGCCTGGCCACTGAAGCTTTCTTT
few	TRBV4-1	-	TRBJ1-4	CASSQARARANEKLFF	TGCGCCAGCAGCCAAGCCCGAGCCAGGGCAAATGAAAAACTGTTTTTT
-	TRBV10-1	TRBD2	TRBJ2-1	CASSDSGRGGNEQFF	TGCGCCAGCAGTGATAGCGGGAGGGGGGGCAATGAGCAGTTCTTC
-	TRBV7-3	TRBD2	TRBJ2-3	CASSLTAGGTDTQYF	TGTGCCAGCAGCTTAACAGCGGGGGGCACAGATACGCAGTATTTT
-	TRBV5-1	-	TRBJ2-7	CASSGGDTSGEQYF	TGCGCCAGCAGCGGGGGGGACACCTCAGGGGAGCAGTACTTC
-	TRBV5-4	-	TRBJ2-2	CASSPGRADTGELFF	TGTGCCAGCAGCCCTGGCAGGGCGGACACCGGGGAGCTGTTTTTT
-	TRBV10-1	TRBD1	TRBJ1-1	CASSRQGDTEAFF	TGCGCCAGCAGTAGACAGGGCGACACTGAAGCTTTCTTT
-	TRBV7-9	-	TRBJ1-4	CASSLAGPAGSEKLFF	TGTGCCAGCAGCTTAGCTGGGCCCGCGGGGAGTGAAAAACTGTTTTTT
-	TRBV28	TRBD1	TRBJ1-1	CASSIDREEAFF	TGTGCCAGCAGTATCGACAGGGAAGAAGCTTTCTTT
few	TRBV4-2	TRBD2	TRBJ2-7	CASSQDGGGAYEQYF	TGTGCCAGCAGCCAAGACGGCGGGGGGGCCTACGAGCAGTACTTC
few	TRBV29-1	TRBD1	TRBJ2-6	CSVLGQGITGANVLTF	TGCAGCGTCCTAGGACAGGGCATCACTGGGGCCAACGTCCTGACTTTC
-	TRBV7-6	TRBD1	TRBJ2-4	CASSLGIGTGLGSAKNIQYF	TGTGCCAGCAGCTTAGGAATAGGGACAGGGTTGGGATCGGCCAAAAACATTCAGTACTTC
few	TRBV10-3	-	TRBJ2-3	CASTGLFTDTQYF	TGTGCCTCGACAGGACTCTTCACAGATACGCAGTATTTT
-	TRBV4-3	-	TRBJ1-5	CASSQEAEQPQHF	TGCGCCAGCAGCCAGGAGGCGGAACAGCCCCAGCATTTT